Below, 25 T cell receptor beta chains from the same sample are listed, as sequenced in a study of Graves' ophthalmopathy and Graves' hyperthyroidism. As the template, RNA transcripts were used to amplify TCR beta CDR3 regions. First-round RT-PCR relied on HTBI primers, and a second-round multiplex PCR came next. Each CDR3 protein is one row after TCRdb ran MiXCR on the multiplex PCR reads. The table lists about 550,000 distinct CDR3 sequences, less than 45% of them singletons. Sequenced input: peripheral blood or thyroid tissue (not recorded which). The receptors stem from an adult man with Graves' hyperthyroidism.

This clonotype was seen at least ten times. The V and J genes are TRBV11-2 and TRBJ2-6; 8 nucleotides align to TRBD2. V was clipped by 5 bases and J by 0 bases; unmatched bases: 9. Germline CDR1 SGHAT, CDR2 FQNNGV. This CDR3 comprises 18 residues. CDR3: CASSRRGGRSSGANVLTF. The CDR3 DNA reads TGTGCCAGCAGCCGCAGGGGCGGGAGGAGCTCTGGGGCCAACGTCCTGACTTTC.

This chain joins TRBV20-1 and TRBJ1-2, with D possibly matching TRBD1 (6 bases). V lost 0 bases, J lost 4 bases, and 12 bases lay in between. The CDR3 is made up of 14 amino acids. Per germline, CDR1 DFQATT and CDR2 SNEGSKA (reference sequence). The CDR3 nucleotides read TGCAGTGCTAGAGACCCGACAGGCATCTATGGCTACACCTTC. Protein: CSARDPTGIYGYTF.

The sample holds a few counts of this clonotype. The V call is TRBV27, the J call TRBJ1-2; TRBD1 aligns across 7 bases. Losses at the gene ends were 3 bases for V and 6 bases for J; bases not matched to a gene: 4. CDR3 length equals 13 residues. Germline V gives CDR1 MNHEY, CDR2 SMNVEV (reference sequence). The CDR3 region has the DNA TGTGCCAGCAGTTTTATAGGGGGCGATGGCTACACCTTC. Protein sequence: CASSFIGGDGYTF.

Details on this clonotype: The junction departs from the called germline gene at one end, perhaps through a read error. This chain links TRBV10-3 with TRBJ1-4; D is unclear. The germline V gene encodes CDR1 ENHRY and CDR2 SYGVKD. The CDR3 consists of 15 residues. The CDR3 DNA reads TGTGCCAGCAGTCGCCGTTGGGGTTTGAATGAAAAACTGTTTTTT. This codes for CASSRRWGLNEKLFF.

The table lists this clonotype with a few counts. A much larger clonotype is one base distant, so this may be a read error. The chain employs TRBV7-9 and TRBJ1-1; tentative D call: TRBD1 (5 bases). This CDR3 has 12 amino acids. Germline values: CDR1 SEHNR, CDR2 FQNEAQ (reference sequence). Between the trimmed V and J ends, which lost 10 bases and 2 bases, there was a span of 11 bases. Here the CDR3 reads CATQRGNTEAFF. For the CDR3, the DNA is TGTGCCACCCAGAGGGGAAACACTGAAGCTTTCTTT.

In its sample, this clonotype was seen many times. The genes are TRBV15 and TRBJ2-7; D might be TRBD1 (6 bases). Trimming stripped 0 bases from V and 3 bases from J, with 9 bases between. Germline V gene data show CDR1 as LNHNV and CDR2 as YYDKDF (reference sequence). This CDR3 is 14 amino acids long. The CDR3 reads CATSREGRGYEQYF. For the CDR3, the DNA is TGTGCCACCAGCAGAGAGGGCAGGGGCTACGAGCAGTACTTC.

The chain carries TRBV3-1 and TRBJ1-1; the D gene is possibly TRBD1 (5 bases). The CDR3 sequence is 14 residues long. The ends were cut back, 1 base at V and 5 bases at J, with 11 bases in the middle. Looked up from germline, CDR1 is LGHDT and CDR2 is YNNKEL (reference sequence). CDR3 protein: CASSQGRGGTEAFF. Written as DNA, the CDR3 is TGTGCCAGCAGCCAAGGTAGGGGCGGGACTGAAGCTTTCTTT.

This clonotype was observed a single time. J is TRBJ1-2 and V is TRBV6-6, with a weak D call TRBD1 (5 bases). The length of the CDR3 is 12 residues. Germline lookup yields CDR1 MNHNY and CDR2 SVGAGI (reference sequence). V dropped 5 bases and J dropped 12 bases, with 16 bases sitting between them. This CDR3 reads CASSRRGSRDTF. CDR3 nucleotides: TGTGCCAGCAGTCGACGGGGCTCGCGCGACACCTTC.

This clonotype was detected once. The chain recombines TRBV20-1 with TRBJ1-2; 9 nucleotides agree with TRBD1. With 3 bases clipped from V and 2 bases from J, the junction kept 19 bases outside the gene matches. The germline V gene encodes CDR1 DFQATT and CDR2 SNEGSKA (reference sequence). CDR3 length equals 19 residues. The CDR3 sequence: CSARNRGQTYQLLNYGYTF. In DNA, the CDR3 is TGCAGTGCTAGGAACAGGGGGCAAACCTACCAGTTACTCAACTATGGCTACACCTTC.

This chain joins TRBV11-3 and TRBJ2-5; the match to TRBD1 covers 8 bases. CDR1 is SGHNT, CDR2 YENEEA, per germline. The CDR3 has 12 residues. V gave up 5 bases and J gave up 9 bases; unmatched junction bases: 5. Here the CDR3 reads CASSPPQGAQYF. The DNA of the CDR3 is TGTGCCAGCAGCCCCCCACAGGGGGCCCAGTACTTC.

This clonotype was seen many times. The chain carries TRBV19 and TRBJ1-5; D is unclear. This CDR3 contains 15 residues. Per germline, CDR1 LNHDA and CDR2 SQIVND (reference sequence). The germline V and J ends were trimmed by 5 bases and 0 bases, with 11 bases remaining between them. The CDR3 spells CASSFFADSNQPQHF. Here the CDR3 DNA reads TGTGCCAGTAGTTTTTTTGCAGATAGCAATCAGCCCCAGCATTTT.

This clonotype occurred many times. The V gene is TRBV7-8, the J gene TRBJ1-1; D remains ambiguous. Per germline, CDR1 SGHVS and CDR2 FQNEAQ. The CDR3 length is 15 residues. Trimming left V 0 bases short and J 6 bases short, with 14 bases between. DNA of the CDR3: TGTGCCAGCAGCTTAGCGCGGGGTCGGGCCTCTGAAGCTTTCTTT. Residues: CASSLARGRASEAFF.

This chain joins TRBV14 and TRBJ2-2, with unresolved D. V was trimmed by 3 bases and J by 2 bases, leaving 10 bases between them. CDR1 and CDR2 (germline): SGHDN, FVKESK. The CDR3 length is 15 residues. The chain's CDR3 is CASSHPQDNTGELFF. The DNA for the CDR3 is TGTGCCAGCAGCCACCCCCAGGACAACACCGGGGAGCTGTTTTTT.

The CDR3 protein is CATRPLDTIGNEQFF. The CDR3 bases are TGTGCCACCCGGCCATTGGACACAATCGGCAATGAGCAGTTCTTC. The chain couples TRBV6-1 to TRBJ2-7; possibly TRBD1 for D (5 bases). The DNA end lines up better with TRBJ2-1; the J call may be wrong. The germline gives CDR1 MNHNS, CDR2 SASEGT. CDR3 length equals 15 residues.

The chain joins TRBV19 to TRBJ2-7; tentatively, D is TRBD1 or TRBD2 (6 bases each). Germline CDR1 reads LNHDA; CDR2 reads SQIVND (reference sequence). CDR3 length: 15 residues. V lost 4 bases and J 1 base, leaving 14 bases between the germline ends. CDR3 protein: CASSTQRRGSYEQYF. CDR3 bases: TGTGCCAGTAGTACCCAGAGGAGGGGGTCCTACGAGCAGTACTTC.

This clonotype was recorded a few times. This chain joins TRBV5-4 and TRBJ2-5; possibly TRBD1 for D (5 bases). Germline loops: CDR1 SGHNT, CDR2 YYREEE (reference sequence). This CDR3 comprises 15 residues. V was pared by 1 base and J by 2 bases, with 12 bases between. Written as DNA, the CDR3 is TGTGCCAGCAGCTTGCAGGGTAGAGAGCAAGAGACCCAGTACTTC. Translated: CASSLQGREQETQYF.

The count of this clonotype is one. Germline and junction disagree at one end, which may indicate a read error. This chain connects TRBV7-8 to TRBJ2-5; perhaps TRBD1 as D (6 bases). The V gene's germline CDR1 is SGHVS and CDR2 FQNEAQ. This CDR3 is built from 14 residues. The CDR3 bases are TGTGCCAGCAGCTTCACAGGGAAACAAGTGACCCAGTACTTC. This codes for CASSFTGKQVTQYF.

This clonotype was detected a few times. V usage is TRBV5-1 and J usage is TRBJ2-5; the D gene is possibly TRBD2 (6 bases). Germline lookup yields CDR1 SGHRS and CDR2 YFSETQ. V was cut by 4 bases and J by 5 bases, with 21 bases left in between. The CDR3 is 16 amino acids. CDR3 nucleotide sequence: TGCGCCAGCAGCCTAACTGGGAGGAGCGTTGCGGAGACCCAGTACTTC. Its protein is CASSLTGRSVAETQYF. The full variable domain, in which reference TRBV5-1 and TRBJ2-5 provide the parts outside the CDR3, is KAGVTQTPRYLIKTRGQQVTLSCSPISGHRSVSWYQQTPGQGLQFLFEYFSETQRNKGNFPGRFSGRQFSNSRSEMNVSTLELGDSALYLCASSLTGRSVAETQYFGPGTRLLVL.

The rearrangement uses TRBV5-1 and TRBJ2-2; D is possibly TRBD2 (6 bases). The CDR3 consists of 15 residues. Germline V gene sequence: CDR1 SGHRS, CDR2 YFSETQ. The ends were cut back, 3 bases at V and 1 base at J, with 10 bases in the middle. Written as DNA, the CDR3 is TGCGCCAGCAGCTCCGCCGGGGGGAACACCGGGGAGCTGTTTTTT. This translates into CASSSAGGNTGELFF.

This clonotype was seen at least ten times. This rearrangement joins TRBV20-1 to TRBJ1-5, with D possibly being TRBD1 (6 bases). Germline CDR1 reads DFQATT; CDR2 reads SNEGSKA (reference sequence). Trimming pared 3 bases from V and 4 bases from J, leaving 10 bases between. This CDR3 has 13 amino acids. The CDR3 sequence is CSASEQGNQPQHF. Written as DNA, the CDR3 is TGCAGTGCTAGCGAACAGGGTAATCAGCCCCAGCATTTT.

The V gene is TRBV7-9, the J gene TRBJ2-3; D possibly uses TRBD1 or TRBD2 (6 bases each). Germline V gene sequence: CDR1 SEHNR, CDR2 FQNEAQ (reference sequence). Trimming removed 1 base at V and 3 bases at J, with 17 bases between. CDR3 length: 17 amino acids. This CDR3 reads CASSLGRHGGGTDTQYF. The CDR3 region has the DNA TGTGCCAGCAGCTTAGGTCGACACGGAGGGGGAACAGATACGCAGTATTTT.

For this clonotype: The germline gene is not matched at one end of the junction; a read error may be the cause. The rearrangement links TRBV10-3 to TRBJ2-7, with TRBD1 matching over 9 bases. The end of the DNA aligns better with TRBJ2-5, so the J call may be wrong. The CDR3 spans 15 residues. Germline CDR1 and CDR2: ENHRY and SYGVKD. The CDR3: CAISPGQGGQGTQYF. In DNA form, the CDR3 reads TGTGCCATCAGCCCGGGACAGGGTGGCCAAGGGACCCAGTACTTC.

This rearrangement joins TRBV9 to TRBJ2-5; D remains ambiguous. This CDR3 is 17 amino acids long. Germline CDR1 is SGDLS and CDR2 is YYNGEE. Trimming cost V 0 bases and J 3 bases, with 18 bases left between them. The CDR3 DNA is TGTGCCAGCAGCGTAGGCCCCCGTCCGGCAGAAAAAGAGACCCAGTACTTC. It encodes CASSVGPRPAEKETQYF.

This clonotype has a count of ten or more. V and J are TRBV5-1 and TRBJ1-1; a possible D gene is TRBD1 (5 bases). The CDR3 runs to 16 residues. Germline values: CDR1 SGHRS, CDR2 YFSETQ. V lost 2 bases and J 4 bases, leaving 18 bases between the germline ends. CDR3 nucleotides: TGCGCCAGCAGCTTCTTAGGGCGGGGGGTACGCACTGAAGCTTTCTTT. Translation gives CASSFLGRGVRTEAFF.

This clonotype was recorded at least ten times. J is TRBJ1-5 and V is TRBV7-8, with a possible D match to TRBD1 (6 bases). V was pared by 4 bases and J by 4 bases, with 11 bases between. Germline CDR1 SGHVS, CDR2 FQNEAQ. This CDR3 spans 14 amino acids. Here the CDR3 reads CASSSTGKNQPQHF. CDR3 sequence (DNA): TGTGCCAGCAGCTCAACAGGGAAAAATCAGCCCCAGCATTTT.